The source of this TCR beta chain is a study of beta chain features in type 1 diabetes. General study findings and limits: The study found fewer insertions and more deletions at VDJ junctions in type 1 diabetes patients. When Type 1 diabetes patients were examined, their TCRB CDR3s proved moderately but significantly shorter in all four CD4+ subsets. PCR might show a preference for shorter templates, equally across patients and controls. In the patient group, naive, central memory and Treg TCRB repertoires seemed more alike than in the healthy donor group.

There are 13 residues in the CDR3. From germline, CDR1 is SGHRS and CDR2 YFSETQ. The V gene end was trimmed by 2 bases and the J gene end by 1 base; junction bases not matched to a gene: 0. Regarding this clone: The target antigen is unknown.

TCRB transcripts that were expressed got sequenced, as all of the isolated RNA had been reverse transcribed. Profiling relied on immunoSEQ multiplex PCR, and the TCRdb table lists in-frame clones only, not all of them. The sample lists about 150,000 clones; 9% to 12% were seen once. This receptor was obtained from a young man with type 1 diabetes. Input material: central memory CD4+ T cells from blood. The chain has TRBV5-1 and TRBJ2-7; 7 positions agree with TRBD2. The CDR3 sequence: CASSFSGSYEQYF. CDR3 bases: TGCGCCAGCAGCTTTAGCGGGTCCTACGAGCAGTACTTC.